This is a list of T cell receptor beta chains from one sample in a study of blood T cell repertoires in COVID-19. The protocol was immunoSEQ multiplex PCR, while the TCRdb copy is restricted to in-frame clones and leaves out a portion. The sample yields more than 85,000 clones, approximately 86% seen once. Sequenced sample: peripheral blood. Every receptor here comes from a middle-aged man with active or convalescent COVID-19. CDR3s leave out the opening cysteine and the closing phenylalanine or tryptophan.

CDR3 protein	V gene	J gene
ASSESTTPDTQY	TRBV10-1	TRBJ2-3
ASSPGTAGGEKLF	TRBV13	TRBJ1-4
ASQLRGNTEAF	TRBV4-1	TRBJ1-1
ASRKEAGREPQH	TRBV2	TRBJ1-5
ATSRAHPGDYGGELF	TRBV15	TRBJ2-2
ATSEPGQGSYGYT	TRBV24-1	TRBJ1-2
ASSKQDKSNSPLH	TRBV21-1	TRBJ1-6
ASSWDRGYQPQH	TRBV7-2	TRBJ1-5
ASSGTGSGEAF	TRBV6-4	TRBJ1-1
ASSLTYEQY	TRBV7-2	TRBJ2-7
ASSPPQGSNTEAF	TRBV9	TRBJ1-1
ASSLPGTGGSEQF	TRBV5-1	TRBJ2-1
ASSQVGGGYEQY	TRBV4-3	TRBJ2-7
ASSPDSDSPLH	TRBV18	TRBJ1-6
ASSTGTSTDTQY	TRBV19	TRBJ2-3
ASSPTGEGYGYT	TRBV2	TRBJ1-2
ASSLQGVDRYEQY	TRBV14	TRBJ2-7
SVRTGTGNTGELF	TRBV29-1	TRBJ2-2
ASSLGRNTGELF	TRBV11-2	TRBJ2-2
ATSDAGTSFRETQY	TRBV24-1	TRBJ2-5
ASSLAGHFYNEQF	TRBV13	TRBJ2-1
ASSTGTGRYNEQF	TRBV7-2	TRBJ2-1
ASSQNTGELF	TRBV12-3/TRBV12-4	TRBJ2-2
ASSAGGGAVETQY	TRBV9	TRBJ2-5
ASSTTVGNTIY	TRBV19	TRBJ1-3
ASSLGTGALNSPLH	TRBV28	TRBJ1-6
ASSSGVKNIQY	TRBV28	TRBJ2-4
ASSPAGGLGNQPQH	TRBV5-1	TRBJ1-5
ASSTNPGTSGTGELF	TRBV9	TRBJ2-2
ASSLERTGGEQY	TRBV27	TRBJ2-7
ASSLNSLNTEAF	TRBV27	TRBJ1-1
ASSGAYTDEQY	TRBV5-4	TRBJ2-7
ASSQQGSNYGYT	TRBV4-2	TRBJ1-2
ASSSGLPSTDTQY	TRBV5-4	TRBJ2-3
ASSTTSGVFTDTQY	TRBV5-1	TRBJ2-3
ASSLYTGELF	TRBV5-5	TRBJ2-2
ASSQGDRGLPLH	TRBV3-1/TRBV3-2	TRBJ1-6
ASSRKEAASLEQY	TRBV5-4	TRBJ2-7
ASGLVWRGDGSNQPQH	TRBV12-5	TRBJ1-5
ASRPDNSNYGYT	TRBV6-5	TRBJ1-2
ATSANSDVLT	TRBV24-1	TRBJ2-6
ASSVGGRETQY	TRBV9	TRBJ2-5
ASSPDRDPATGELF	TRBV7-2	TRBJ2-2
AISESSSGDNEQF	TRBV10-3	TRBJ2-1
ASSWTGYSPLH	TRBV28	TRBJ1-6
ASSLSTGTSYEQY	TRBV27	TRBJ2-7
ASSLTGTHQETQY	TRBV5-8	TRBJ2-5
ASSTPLRGLAKNIQY	TRBV19	TRBJ2-4
ASSPSQGRSTEAF	TRBV28	TRBJ1-1
ASSLETGNYGYT	TRBV7-9	TRBJ1-2
ASSRQGLGNEQF	TRBV2	TRBJ2-1
ASSLTGEYSNQPQH	TRBV7-2	TRBJ1-5
ASSSGQGANTIY	TRBV9	TRBJ1-3
ASSPWVAGGQETQY	TRBV27	TRBJ2-5
ASSQSGVDGYT	TRBV25-1	TRBJ1-2
ASSLPGSSYEQY	TRBV7-2	TRBJ2-7
AFSQGADTQY	TRBV30	TRBJ2-3
ASSLSGTDEQF	TRBV5-6	TRBJ2-1
ASSLIIGQGFGGANVLT	TRBV4-1	TRBJ2-6